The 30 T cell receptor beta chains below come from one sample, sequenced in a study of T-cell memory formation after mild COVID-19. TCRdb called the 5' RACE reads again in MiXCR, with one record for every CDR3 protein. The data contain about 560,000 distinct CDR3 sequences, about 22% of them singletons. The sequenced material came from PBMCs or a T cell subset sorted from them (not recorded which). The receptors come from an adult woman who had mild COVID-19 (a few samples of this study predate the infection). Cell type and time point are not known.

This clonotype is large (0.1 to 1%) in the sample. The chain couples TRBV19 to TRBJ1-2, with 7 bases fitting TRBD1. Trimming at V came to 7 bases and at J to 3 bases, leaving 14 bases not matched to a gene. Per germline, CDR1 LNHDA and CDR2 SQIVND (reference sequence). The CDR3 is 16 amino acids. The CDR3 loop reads CASTSYRDRIHYGYTF. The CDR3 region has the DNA TGTGCCAGTACCTCTTACCGGGACAGAATACACTATGGCTACACCTTC. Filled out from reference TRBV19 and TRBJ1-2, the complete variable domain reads DGGITQSPKYLFRKEGQNVTLSCEQNLNHDAMYWYRQDPGQGLRLIYYSQIVNDFQKGDIAEGYSVSREKKESFPLTVTSAQKNPTAFYLCASTSYRDRIHYGYTFGSGTRLTVV.

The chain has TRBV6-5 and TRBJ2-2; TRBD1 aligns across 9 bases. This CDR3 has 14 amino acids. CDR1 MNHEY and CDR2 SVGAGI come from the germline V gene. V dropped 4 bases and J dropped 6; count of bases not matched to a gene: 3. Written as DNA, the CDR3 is TGTGCCAGCAGTTGGGGACAGGGCTCCGGGGAGCTGTTTTTT. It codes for CASSWGQGSGELFF.

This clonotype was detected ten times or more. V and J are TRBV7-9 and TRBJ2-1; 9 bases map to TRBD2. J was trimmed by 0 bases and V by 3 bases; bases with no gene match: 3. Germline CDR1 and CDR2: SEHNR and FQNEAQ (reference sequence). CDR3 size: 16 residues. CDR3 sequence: CASSFRLADSYNEQFF. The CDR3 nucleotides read TGTGCCAGCAGCTTTAGACTAGCGGACTCCTACAATGAGCAGTTCTTC.

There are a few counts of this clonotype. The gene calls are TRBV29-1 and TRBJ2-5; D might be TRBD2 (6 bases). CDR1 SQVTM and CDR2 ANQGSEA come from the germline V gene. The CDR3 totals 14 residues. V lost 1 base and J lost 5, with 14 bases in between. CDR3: CSVEVGGRGETQYF. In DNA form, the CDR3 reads TGCAGCGTTGAAGTCGGGGGACGGGGGGAGACCCAGTACTTC.

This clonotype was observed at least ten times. Here the CDR3 DNA reads TGCAGCGTTGGCGATCCCTCACGGGAGCAGTACTTC. Protein product: CSVGDPSREQYF. V is TRBV29-1 and J is TRBJ2-7; D is ambiguous. V gave up 4 bases and J gave up 7 bases, with 14 bases separating them. This CDR3 contains 12 residues. CDR1 SQVTM and CDR2 ANQGSEA come from the germline V gene.

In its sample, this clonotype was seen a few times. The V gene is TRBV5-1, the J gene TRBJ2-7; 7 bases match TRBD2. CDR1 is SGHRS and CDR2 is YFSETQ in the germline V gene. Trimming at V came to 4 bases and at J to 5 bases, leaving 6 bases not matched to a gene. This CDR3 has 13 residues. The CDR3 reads CASSPGRANEQYF. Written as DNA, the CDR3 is TGCGCCAGCAGCCCTGGGAGGGCGAACGAGCAGTACTTC.

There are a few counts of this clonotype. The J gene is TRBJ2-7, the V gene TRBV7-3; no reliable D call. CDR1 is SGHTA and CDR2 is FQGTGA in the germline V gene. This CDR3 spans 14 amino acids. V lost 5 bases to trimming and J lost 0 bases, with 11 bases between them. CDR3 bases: TGTGCCAGCAGCCCAACAATAGACTCCTACGAGCAGTACTTC. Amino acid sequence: CASSPTIDSYEQYF. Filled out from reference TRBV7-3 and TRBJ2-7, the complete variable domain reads GAGVSQTPSNKVTEKGKYVELRCDPISGHTALYWYRQSLGQGPEFLIYFQGTGAADDSGLPNDRFFAVRPEGSVSTLKIQRTERGDSAVYLCASSPTIDSYEQYFGPGTRLTVT.

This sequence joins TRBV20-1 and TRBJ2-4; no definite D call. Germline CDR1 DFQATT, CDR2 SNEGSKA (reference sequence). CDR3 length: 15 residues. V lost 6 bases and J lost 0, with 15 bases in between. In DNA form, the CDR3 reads TGCAGTGCCCTTCCAACACACTTAGCCAAAAACATTCAGTACTTC. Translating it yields CSALPTHLAKNIQYF.

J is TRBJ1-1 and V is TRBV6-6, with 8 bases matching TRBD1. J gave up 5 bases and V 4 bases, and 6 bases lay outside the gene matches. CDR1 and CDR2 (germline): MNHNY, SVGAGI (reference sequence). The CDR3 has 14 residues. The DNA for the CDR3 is TGTGCCAGCAGTTTGGCAGGGGGCAAGACTGAAGCTTTCTTT. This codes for CASSLAGGKTEAFF.

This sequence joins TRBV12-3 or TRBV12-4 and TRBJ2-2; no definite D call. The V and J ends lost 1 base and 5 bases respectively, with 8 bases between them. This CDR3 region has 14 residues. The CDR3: CASSLDWGTGELFF. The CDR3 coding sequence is TGTGCCAGCAGTTTAGATTGGGGAACCGGGGAGCTGTTTTTT.

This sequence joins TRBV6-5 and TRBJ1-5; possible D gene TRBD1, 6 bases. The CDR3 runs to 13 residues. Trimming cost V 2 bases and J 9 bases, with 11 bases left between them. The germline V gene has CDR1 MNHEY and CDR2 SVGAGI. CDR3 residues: CASSYEQGSPQHF. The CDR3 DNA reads TGTGCCAGCAGTTACGAACAGGGCTCGCCCCAGCATTTT.

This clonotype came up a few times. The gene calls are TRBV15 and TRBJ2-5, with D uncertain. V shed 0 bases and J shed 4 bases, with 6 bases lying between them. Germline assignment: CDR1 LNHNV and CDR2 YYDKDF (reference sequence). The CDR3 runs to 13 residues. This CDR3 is CATSRDFGETQYF. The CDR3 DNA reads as TGTGCCACCAGCAGAGACTTTGGAGAGACCCAGTACTTC.

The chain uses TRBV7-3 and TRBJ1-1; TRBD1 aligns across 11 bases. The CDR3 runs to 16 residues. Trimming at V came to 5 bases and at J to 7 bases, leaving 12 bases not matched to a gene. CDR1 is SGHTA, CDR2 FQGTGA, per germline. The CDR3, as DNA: TGTGCCAGCAGCCCCTCAGGACAGGGGGCATATGGTGAAGCTTTCTTT. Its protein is CASSPSGQGAYGEAFF.

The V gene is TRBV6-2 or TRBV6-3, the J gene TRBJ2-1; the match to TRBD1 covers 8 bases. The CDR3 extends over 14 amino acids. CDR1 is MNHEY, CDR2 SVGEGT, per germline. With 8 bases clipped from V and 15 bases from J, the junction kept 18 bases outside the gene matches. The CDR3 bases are TGTGCCAGCGGACAGGGCCTGTCGGCGATTAGGTGGTTCTTC. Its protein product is CASGQGLSAIRWFF.

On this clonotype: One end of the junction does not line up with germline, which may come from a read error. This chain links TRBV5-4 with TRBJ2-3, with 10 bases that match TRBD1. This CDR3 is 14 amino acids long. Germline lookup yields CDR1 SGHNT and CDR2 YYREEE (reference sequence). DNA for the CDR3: TGTGCCCGCAGCTGGACAGGGGGTTTAGATACGCAGTATTTT. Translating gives CARSWTGGLDTQYF. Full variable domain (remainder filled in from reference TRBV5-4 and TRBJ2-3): ETGVTQSPTHLIKTRGQQVTLRCSSQSGHNTVSWYQQALGQGPQFIFQYYREEENGRGNFPPRFSGLQFPNYSSELNVNALELDDSALYLCARSWTGGLDTQYFGPGTRLTVL.

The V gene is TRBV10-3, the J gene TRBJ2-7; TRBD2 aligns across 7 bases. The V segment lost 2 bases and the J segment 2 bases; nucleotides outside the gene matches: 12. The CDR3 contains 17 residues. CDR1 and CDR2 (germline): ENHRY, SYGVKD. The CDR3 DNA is TGTGCCATCAGTGAGCCAGTGGGGGGGGACCGACCCTACGAGCAGTACTTC. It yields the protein CAISEPVGGDRPYEQYF.

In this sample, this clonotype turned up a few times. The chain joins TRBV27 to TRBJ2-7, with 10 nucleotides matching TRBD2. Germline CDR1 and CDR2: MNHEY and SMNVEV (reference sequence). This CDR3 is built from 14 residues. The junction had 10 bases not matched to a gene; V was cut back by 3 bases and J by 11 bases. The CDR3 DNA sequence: TGTGCCAGCAGTTTGAGGGCTAGCGGGAGTAGGGAGTACTTC. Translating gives CASSLRASGSREYF.

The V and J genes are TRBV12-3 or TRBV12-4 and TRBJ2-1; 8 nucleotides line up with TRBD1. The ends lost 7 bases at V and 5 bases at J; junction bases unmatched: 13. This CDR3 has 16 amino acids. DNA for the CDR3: TGTGCCAGCACCCCGTCTGACAGGGGACTGAACAATGAGCAGTTCTTC. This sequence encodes CASTPSDRGLNNEQFF.

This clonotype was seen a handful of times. The CDR3 reads CASSLVPMGGIYEQYF. In nucleotides, the CDR3 is TGTGCCAGCAGTTTAGTCCCGATGGGGGGCATCTACGAGCAGTACTTC. The chain employs TRBV27 and TRBJ2-7, with D possibly being TRBD1 or TRBD2 (6 bases each). The CDR3 runs to 16 residues. Germline assignment: CDR1 MNHEY and CDR2 SMNVEV (reference sequence). Trimming shortened V by 2 bases and J by 3 bases, and 17 bases separated the two germline ends.

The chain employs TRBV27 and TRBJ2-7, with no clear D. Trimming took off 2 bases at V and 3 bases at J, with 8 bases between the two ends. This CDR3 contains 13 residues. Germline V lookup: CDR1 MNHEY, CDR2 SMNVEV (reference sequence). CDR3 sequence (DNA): TGTGCCAGCAGTTTACGACCGAACTACGAGCAGTACTTC. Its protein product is CASSLRPNYEQYF.

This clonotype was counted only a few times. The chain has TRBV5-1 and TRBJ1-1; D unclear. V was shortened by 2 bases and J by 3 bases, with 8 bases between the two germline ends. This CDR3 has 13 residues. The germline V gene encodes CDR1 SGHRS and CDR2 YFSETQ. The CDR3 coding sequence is TGCGCCAGCAGCTTTGACACCTACACTGAAGCTTTCTTT. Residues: CASSFDTYTEAFF.

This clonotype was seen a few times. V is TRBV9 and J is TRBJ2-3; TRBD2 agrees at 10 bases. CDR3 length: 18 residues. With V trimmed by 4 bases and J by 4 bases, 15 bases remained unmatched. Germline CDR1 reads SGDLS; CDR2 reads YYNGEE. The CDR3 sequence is CASSLYGLADHPPDTQYF. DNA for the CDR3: TGTGCCAGCAGCCTCTACGGACTAGCGGACCACCCACCAGATACGCAGTATTTT.

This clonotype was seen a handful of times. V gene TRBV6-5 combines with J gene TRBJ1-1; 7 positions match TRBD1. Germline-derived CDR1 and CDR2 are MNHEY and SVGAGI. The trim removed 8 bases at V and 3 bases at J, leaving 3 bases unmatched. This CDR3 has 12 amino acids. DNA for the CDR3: TGTGCCAGCCGGACAGGCCACACTGAAGCTTTCTTT. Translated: CASRTGHTEAFF.

The CDR3 sequence is CASSPLSNSRYEQYF. In nucleotides, the CDR3 is TGTGCCAGCAGCCCCCTCAGTAATAGCAGGTACGAGCAGTACTTC. The chain is built from TRBV9 and TRBJ2-7; unclear D gene. The CDR3 is made up of 15 amino acids. V was trimmed by 4 bases and J by 4 bases, leaving 18 bases between them. Germline V gene sequence: CDR1 SGDLS, CDR2 YYNGEE. The variable domain in full, completed from reference TRBV9 and TRBJ2-7, reads DSGVTQTPKHLITATGQRVTLRCSPRSGDLSVYWYQQSLDQGLQFLIQYYNGEERAKGNILERFSAQQFPDLHSELNLSSLELGDSALYFCASSPLSNSRYEQYFGPGTRLTVT.

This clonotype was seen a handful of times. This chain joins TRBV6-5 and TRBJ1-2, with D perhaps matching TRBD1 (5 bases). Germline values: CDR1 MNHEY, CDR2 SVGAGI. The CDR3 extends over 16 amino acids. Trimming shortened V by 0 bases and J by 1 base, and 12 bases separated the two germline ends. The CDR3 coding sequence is TGTGCCAGCAGTTACTCTCTCCGACAGTATAACTATGGCTACACCTTC. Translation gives CASSYSLRQYNYGYTF.

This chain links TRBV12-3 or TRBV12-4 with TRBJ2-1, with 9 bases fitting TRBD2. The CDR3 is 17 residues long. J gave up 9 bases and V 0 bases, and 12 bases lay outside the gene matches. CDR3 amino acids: CASSLATTSGQVGEQFF. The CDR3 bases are TGTGCCAGCAGTTTAGCCACGACTAGCGGCCAAGTGGGTGAGCAGTTCTTC.

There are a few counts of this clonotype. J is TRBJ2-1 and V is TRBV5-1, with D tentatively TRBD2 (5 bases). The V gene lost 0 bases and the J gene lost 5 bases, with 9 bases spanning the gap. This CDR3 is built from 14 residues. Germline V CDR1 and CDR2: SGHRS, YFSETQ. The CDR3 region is CASSLVLGNNEQFF. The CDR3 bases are TGCGCCAGCAGCTTGGTACTAGGGAACAATGAGCAGTTCTTC.

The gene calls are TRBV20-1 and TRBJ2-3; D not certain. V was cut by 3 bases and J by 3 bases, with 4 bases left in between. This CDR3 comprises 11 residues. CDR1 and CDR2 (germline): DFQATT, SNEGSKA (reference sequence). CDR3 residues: CSASQTDTQYF. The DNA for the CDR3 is TGCAGTGCTAGCCAAACAGATACGCAGTATTTT.

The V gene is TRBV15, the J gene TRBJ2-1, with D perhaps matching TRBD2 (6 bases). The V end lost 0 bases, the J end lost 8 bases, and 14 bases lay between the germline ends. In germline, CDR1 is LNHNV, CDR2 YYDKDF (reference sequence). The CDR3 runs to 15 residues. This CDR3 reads CATSRDPRGGDEQFF. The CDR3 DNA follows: TGTGCCACCAGCAGAGACCCCCGGGGAGGCGATGAGCAGTTCTTC.

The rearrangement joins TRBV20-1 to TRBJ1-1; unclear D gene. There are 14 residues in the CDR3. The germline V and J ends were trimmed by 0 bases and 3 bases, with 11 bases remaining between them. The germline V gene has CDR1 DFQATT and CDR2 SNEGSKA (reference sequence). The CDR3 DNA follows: TGCAGTGCTAGAGATCCAGGTCTGTACACTGAAGCTTTCTTT. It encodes CSARDPGLYTEAFF.